What follows is one T cell receptor beta chain and its context. Germline loops: CDR1 SGHRS, CDR2 YFSETQ. This CDR3 region has 19 residues. TCRdb reprocessed the 5' RACE reads and stores each CDR3 protein as one record, lacking DNA. The sample holds some 460,000 distinct CDR3 sequences. This record comes from a study of T cells expressing NK-cell markers. V and J are TRBV5-1 and TRBJ2-7; TCRdb's D call of TRBD1 is untestable without DNA. What was sequenced was blood T cells: a sorted CD56 or NKG2C T cell subset, CD4+ or CD8+ T cells, or bulk PBMC T cells (not recorded which). The receptor's source is a woman aged 50 to 65 in good health. The CDR3 spells CASSLSNGISPIFSYEQYF. Full variable domain (outside the CDR3, taken from reference TRBV5-1 and TRBJ2-7): KAGVTQTPRYLIKTRGQQVTLSCSPISGHRSVSWYQQTPGQGLQFLFEYFSETQRNKGNFPGRFSGRQFSNSRSEMNVSTLELGDSALYLCASSLSNGISPIFSYEQYFGPGTRLTVT.